A selection of T cell receptor beta chains follows, all from one sample in a study of blood T cell repertoires in COVID-19. Profiling relied on immunoSEQ multiplex PCR, and the TCRdb table lists in-frame clones only, not all of them. The sample lists about 180,000 clones, roughly 81% seen once, with 12% in the top ten. The sample taken for sequencing was peripheral blood. The origin of the receptors is a woman older than 75 with COVID-19, enrolled during active disease. Both conserved end residues are part of each CDR3. A D gene is named only where the DNA matches it firmly. Some rows have no size entry. The others give once, few or many, or a class for an expanded clone.

cdr3_nt: TGTGCCAGCAGCTTGTTCGGAGAGAAAACACCCCTCCACTTT
cdr3_aa: CASSLFGEKTPLHF
clone_size: NA
v_call: TRBV5-8
j_call: TRBJ1-6
d_call: NA

cdr3_nt: TGTGCCAGCAGTACCCGGGACAGGGCCTACGAGCAGTACTTC
cdr3_aa: CASSTRDRAYEQYF
clone_size: NA
v_call: TRBV27
j_call: TRBJ2-7
d_call: TRBD1

cdr3_nt: TGTGCCACCCAGCGGGAGGGCACAGATACGCAGTATTTT
cdr3_aa: CATQREGTDTQYF
clone_size: NA
v_call: TRBV24-1
j_call: TRBJ2-3
d_call: TRBD2

cdr3_nt: TGTGCCAGCAGCTTTAGCGGGGCCTACGAGCAGTACTTC
cdr3_aa: CASSFSGAYEQYF
clone_size: NA
v_call: TRBV5-4
j_call: TRBJ2-7
d_call: TRBD2

cdr3_nt: TGTGCCAGCAGGGACAGGGGGATGGAGACCCAGTACTTC
cdr3_aa: CASRDRGMETQYF
clone_size: NA
v_call: TRBV28
j_call: TRBJ2-5
d_call: TRBD1

cdr3_nt: TGCAGCGTTTCAGGGGGCGCGGAGACCCAGTACTTC
cdr3_aa: CSVSGGAETQYF
clone_size: NA
v_call: TRBV29-1
j_call: TRBJ2-5
d_call: TRBD1

cdr3_nt: TGTGCCAGCAGTTTATCTCCCAGATTC
cdr3_aa: CASSLSPRF
clone_size: many
v_call: TRBV27
j_call: TRBJ2-7
d_call: NA

cdr3_nt: TGTGCCAGCAGCTTAGCGCCGGGTTCTGGGGCCAACGTCCTGACTTTC
cdr3_aa: CASSLAPGSGANVLTF
clone_size: NA
v_call: TRBV7-6
j_call: TRBJ2-6
d_call: NA

cdr3_nt: TGTGCCAGCAGCTTAGCGTTTAGCGGGATAGTGGGAAGCCCAGATACGCAGTATTTT
cdr3_aa: CASSLAFSGIVGSPDTQYF
clone_size: NA
v_call: TRBV7-6
j_call: TRBJ2-3
d_call: TRBD2

cdr3_nt: TGTGCCAGCAGTCGGGGGAGCGGGGTCAACACCGGGGAGCTGTTTTTT
cdr3_aa: CASSRGSGVNTGELFF
clone_size: NA
v_call: TRBV9
j_call: TRBJ2-2
d_call: TRBD2

cdr3_nt: TGTGCCAGCAGACAGTTCGGGACAGGTCCCTACGAGCAGTACTTC
cdr3_aa: CASRQFGTGPYEQYF
clone_size: NA
v_call: TRBV6-5
j_call: TRBJ2-7
d_call: TRBD1

cdr3_nt: TGTGCCAGTCTGGGACTAGCGGTGGAGACCCAGTACTTC
cdr3_aa: CASLGLAVETQYF
clone_size: NA
v_call: TRBV6-5
j_call: TRBJ2-5
d_call: TRBD2

cdr3_nt: TGTGCCAGCAGTGGGCGGAACTATGGCTACACCTTC
cdr3_aa: CASSGRNYGYTF
clone_size: NA
v_call: TRBV2
j_call: TRBJ1-2
d_call: NA

cdr3_nt: TGTGCCAGCAGCCAAGTAAACAGGGGGAAAGAGACCCAGTACTTC
cdr3_aa: CASSQVNRGKETQYF
clone_size: NA
v_call: TRBV3-1/TRBV3-2
j_call: TRBJ2-5
d_call: TRBD1

cdr3_nt: TGTGCCAGCAGCCAAGTTACAGACCGCTATGGCTACACCTTC
cdr3_aa: CASSQVTDRYGYTF
clone_size: NA
v_call: TRBV14
j_call: TRBJ1-2
d_call: NA

cdr3_nt: TGTGCCAGCAGCTGGCGTAAGGACACCAGCACAGATACGCAGTATTTT
cdr3_aa: CASSWRKDTSTDTQYF
clone_size: NA
v_call: TRBV7-2
j_call: TRBJ2-3
d_call: NA

cdr3_nt: TGTGCCAGCAGCTTAATGGCAGGGGTGTCCTACGAGCAGTACTTC
cdr3_aa: CASSLMAGVSYEQYF
clone_size: NA
v_call: TRBV11-3
j_call: TRBJ2-7
d_call: NA

cdr3_nt: TGTGCCAGCAGCCGTTGGCCGACTGGGGCTTTCTTT
cdr3_aa: CASSRWPTGAFF
clone_size: NA
v_call: TRBV5-6
j_call: TRBJ1-1
d_call: NA

cdr3_nt: TGTGCCAGCAGGCCAACAACAGGGGTAAACTATGGCTACACCTTC
cdr3_aa: CASRPTTGVNYGYTF
clone_size: NA
v_call: TRBV2
j_call: TRBJ1-2
d_call: TRBD1

cdr3_nt: TGTGCCAGTACCATGGGGGGAATTCAGAGCCAGCCCCAGCATTTT
cdr3_aa: CASTMGGIQSQPQHF
clone_size: NA
v_call: TRBV19
j_call: TRBJ1-5
d_call: NA

cdr3_nt: TGTGCCAGCAGCTTGGACCTACAGGGCTATGAGCAGTTCTTC
cdr3_aa: CASSLDLQGYEQFF
clone_size: NA
v_call: TRBV7-9
j_call: TRBJ2-1
d_call: NA

cdr3_nt: TGCGCCAGCAGCTTGGAGGGAGGTGGAGTTGGCTACACCTTC
cdr3_aa: CASSLEGGGVGYTF
clone_size: NA
v_call: TRBV5-1
j_call: TRBJ1-2
d_call: NA

cdr3_nt: TGTGCCAGCAGCCAAGATTTTAGACAGGGTTACTATGGCTACACCTTC
cdr3_aa: CASSQDFRQGYYGYTF
clone_size: few
v_call: TRBV4-2
j_call: TRBJ1-2
d_call: TRBD1

cdr3_nt: TGTGCCACCAGTGACCCTCGCCGGGGCGGGGGGCCCGAGGAGACCCAGTACTTC
cdr3_aa: CATSDPRRGGGPEETQYF
clone_size: once
v_call: TRBV24-1
j_call: TRBJ2-5
d_call: TRBD2

cdr3_nt: TGTGCCAGCAGCTTGGTCATTAGCGGGAGCTACAATGAGCAGTTCTTC
cdr3_aa: CASSLVISGSYNEQFF
clone_size: few
v_call: TRBV5-6
j_call: TRBJ2-1
d_call: TRBD2

cdr3_nt: TGTGCCAGCAGCCAAGATACTAGCGGGGGGGTTTACTCCTACAATGAGCAGTTCTTC
cdr3_aa: CASSQDTSGGVYSYNEQFF
clone_size: NA
v_call: TRBV4-2
j_call: TRBJ2-1
d_call: TRBD2

cdr3_nt: TGTGCCAGCAGTTCTAGACAGCGCTATAATTCACCCCTCCACTTT
cdr3_aa: CASSSRQRYNSPLHF
clone_size: NA
v_call: TRBV28
j_call: TRBJ1-6
d_call: NA

cdr3_nt: TGTGCCAGCAGCTCCTGGGGAGCGGGGGGCACAGATACGCAGTATTTT
cdr3_aa: CASSSWGAGGTDTQYF
clone_size: NA
v_call: TRBV7-2
j_call: TRBJ2-3
d_call: TRBD2

cdr3_nt: TGTGCCAGCAGCCAAGAGAGGCAATTCGGGGAGCTGTTTTTT
cdr3_aa: CASSQERQFGELFF
clone_size: NA
v_call: TRBV3-1/TRBV3-2
j_call: TRBJ2-2
d_call: NA

cdr3_nt: TGTGCCAGCAGCAAAGTCTACGGGAATGAAAAACTGTTTTTT
cdr3_aa: CASSKVYGNEKLFF
clone_size: NA
v_call: TRBV21-1
j_call: TRBJ1-4
d_call: NA

cdr3_nt: TGTGCCAGCAGCGTAGTAGGGAGCTCCTACAATGAGCAGTTCTTC
cdr3_aa: CASSVVGSSYNEQFF
clone_size: NA
v_call: TRBV9
j_call: TRBJ2-1
d_call: NA

cdr3_nt: TGTGCCAGTAGTATCGGGTTTAGCACAGATACGCAGTATTTT
cdr3_aa: CASSIGFSTDTQYF
clone_size: NA
v_call: TRBV19
j_call: TRBJ2-3
d_call: NA

cdr3_nt: TGTGCCAGCAGTGAAGCGCTCTGGACTACACCCAACTTC
cdr3_aa: CASSEALWTTPNF
clone_size: NA
v_call: TRBV2
j_call: TRBJ2-7
d_call: NA

cdr3_nt: TGTGCCAGCAGCTCGTCCGGGGGGCCGAAAGACAATGAGCAGTTCTTC
cdr3_aa: CASSSSGGPKDNEQFF
clone_size: NA
v_call: TRBV11-1
j_call: TRBJ2-1
d_call: NA

cdr3_nt: TGTGCCAGCAGCTTACGTCGTCAGTCGGGAGGGGATGAGCAGTTCTTC
cdr3_aa: CASSLRRQSGGDEQFF
clone_size: NA
v_call: TRBV5-4
j_call: TRBJ2-1
d_call: TRBD2

cdr3_nt: TGTGCCAGCAGCGTGACTAGCGGGAGCTCCTACGAGCAGTACTTC
cdr3_aa: CASSVTSGSSYEQYF
clone_size: NA
v_call: TRBV11-2
j_call: TRBJ2-7
d_call: TRBD2